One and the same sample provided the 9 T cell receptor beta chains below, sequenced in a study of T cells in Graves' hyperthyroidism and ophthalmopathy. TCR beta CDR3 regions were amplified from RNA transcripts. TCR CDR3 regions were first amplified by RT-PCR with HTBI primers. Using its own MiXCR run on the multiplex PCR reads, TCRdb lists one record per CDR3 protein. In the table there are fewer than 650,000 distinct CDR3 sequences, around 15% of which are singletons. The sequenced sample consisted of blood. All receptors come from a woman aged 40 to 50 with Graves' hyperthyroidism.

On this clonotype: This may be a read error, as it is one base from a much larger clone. The CDR3 spells CASSFESFNEQYF. As DNA, the CDR3 is TGTGCCAGCAGCTTCGAGAGCTTCAATGAGCAGTACTTC. The chain carries TRBV7-2 and TRBJ2-7; D uncertain. This CDR3 spans 13 amino acids. Per germline, CDR1 SGHTA and CDR2 FQGNSA. Between the trimmed V and J ends, which lost 3 bases and 7 bases, there was a span of 13 bases.

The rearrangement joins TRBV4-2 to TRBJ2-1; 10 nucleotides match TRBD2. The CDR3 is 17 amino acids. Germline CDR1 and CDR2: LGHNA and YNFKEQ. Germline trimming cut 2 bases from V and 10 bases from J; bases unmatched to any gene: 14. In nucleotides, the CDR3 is TGTGCCAGCAGCCAACCGTTCAGTGAGCGGGAGGGCGTCGAGCAGTTCTTC. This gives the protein CASSQPFSEREGVEQFF.

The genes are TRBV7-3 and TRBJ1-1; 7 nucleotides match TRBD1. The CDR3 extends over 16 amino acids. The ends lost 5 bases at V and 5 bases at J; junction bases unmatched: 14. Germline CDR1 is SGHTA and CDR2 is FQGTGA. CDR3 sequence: CASSPDGEGAGTEAFF. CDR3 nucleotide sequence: TGTGCCAGCAGCCCCGACGGCGAGGGGGCGGGAACTGAAGCTTTCTTT. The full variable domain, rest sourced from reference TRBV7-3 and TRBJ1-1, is GAGVSQTPSNKVTEKGKYVELRCDPISGHTALYWYRQSLGQGPEFLIYFQGTGAADDSGLPNDRFFAVRPEGSVSTLKIQRTERGDSAVYLCASSPDGEGAGTEAFFGQGTRLTVV.

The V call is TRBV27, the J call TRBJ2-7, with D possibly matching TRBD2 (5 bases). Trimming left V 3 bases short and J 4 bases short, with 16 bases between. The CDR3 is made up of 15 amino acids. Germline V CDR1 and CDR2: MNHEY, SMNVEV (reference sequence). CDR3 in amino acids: CASSFLGLARYEQYF. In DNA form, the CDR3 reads TGTGCCAGCAGTTTCCTCGGGCTAGCCAGATACGAGCAGTACTTC.

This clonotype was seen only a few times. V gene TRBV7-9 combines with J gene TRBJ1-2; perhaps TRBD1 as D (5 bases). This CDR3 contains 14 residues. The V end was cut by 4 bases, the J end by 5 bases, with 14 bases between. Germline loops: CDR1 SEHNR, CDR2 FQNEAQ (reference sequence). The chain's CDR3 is CASSSGPREYGYTF. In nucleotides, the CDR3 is TGTGCCAGCAGCTCGGGACCCAGGGAGTATGGCTACACCTTC.

CDR3 in amino acids: CASSEPGLAGIETQYF. CDR3 coding DNA: TGTGCCAGCAGCGAGCCGGGACTAGCGGGAATAGAGACCCAGTACTTC. J is TRBJ2-5 and V is TRBV9; 13 positions agree with TRBD2. This CDR3 spans 16 amino acids. Germline V CDR1 and CDR2: SGDLS, YYNGEE. Losses at the gene ends were 3 bases for V and 4 bases for J; bases not matched to a gene: 6.

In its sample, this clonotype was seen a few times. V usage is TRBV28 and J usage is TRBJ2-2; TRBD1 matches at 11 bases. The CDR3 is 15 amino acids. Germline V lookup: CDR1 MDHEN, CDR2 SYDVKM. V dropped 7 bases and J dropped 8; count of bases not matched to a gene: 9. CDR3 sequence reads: CASTSDRGLAGELFF. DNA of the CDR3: TGTGCCAGCACCTCGGACAGGGGGCTTGCGGGGGAGCTGTTTTTT. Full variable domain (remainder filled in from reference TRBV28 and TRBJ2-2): DVKVTQSSRYLVKRTGEKVFLECVQDMDHENMFWYRQDPGLGLRLIYFSYDVKMKEKGDIPEGYSVSREKKERFSLILESASTNQTSMYLCASTSDRGLAGELFFGEGSRLTVL.

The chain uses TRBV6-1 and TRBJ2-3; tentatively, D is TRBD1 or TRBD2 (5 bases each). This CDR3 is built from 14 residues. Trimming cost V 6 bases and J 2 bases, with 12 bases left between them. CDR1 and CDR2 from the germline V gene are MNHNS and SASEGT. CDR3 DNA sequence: TGTGCCAGCAGCACGCCGGGGACCACAGATACGCAGTATTTT. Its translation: CASSTPGTTDTQYF.

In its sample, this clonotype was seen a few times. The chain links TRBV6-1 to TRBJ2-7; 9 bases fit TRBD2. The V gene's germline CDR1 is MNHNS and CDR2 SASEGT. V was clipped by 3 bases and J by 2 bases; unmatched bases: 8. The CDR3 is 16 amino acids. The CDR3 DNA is TGTGCCAGCAGTGAGGGATTTCTAGCGGGAACCTACGAGCAGTACTTC. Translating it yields CASSEGFLAGTYEQYF.